This T cell receptor beta chain emerged from a study of control samples from healthy donors and cancer patients. Libraries were prepared by immunoSEQ multiplex PCR; TCRdb keeps only in-frame clonotypes and omits some of them. The top ten clones hold about 2.5% of a sample with over 85,000 clones, about 90% of them seen once. Germline-derived CDR1 and CDR2 are SEHNR and FQNEAQ (reference sequence). Trimming removed 4 bases from V and 3 bases from J, with 16 bases in between. CDR3 length equals 15 residues. The source material was blood. The clonotype was recovered from a woman between 18 and 30 years old in good health. The chain couples TRBV7-9 to TRBJ2-7, with a tentative D call TRBD1 (6 bases). The CDR3 region is CASSSERDTLYEQYF. CDR3 nucleotide sequence: TGTGCCAGCAGCTCCGAACGGGACACCCTCTACGAGCAGTACTTC.